Below, 32 T cell receptor beta chains from the same sample are listed, as sequenced in a study of CD8+ T cells in alopecia areata (dated by TCRdb to 2016 to 2019). Sample time point, as interpreted from the label and publication: four to five weeks on oral tofacitinib. The treatment or condition label here, explained by the study, means: oral pan-JAK inhibitor, 5-10 mg twice daily. Libraries came from the immunoSEQ multiplex PCR assay. RNA was extracted from all samples and reverse transcribed into cDNA, which served as template for TCR sequencing. Not all clones reach the TCRdb copy of this immuneACCESS table, which keeps in-frame sequences only. Checked studies attribute under half of the gap to unresolved V genes and leave the rest unexplained. The table for this sample lists 170,000 or so clones; less than 70% of them were counted only once. The ten largest clones take up roughly 0.85% of the sample.

The specimen was CD4+ T cells sorted from blood, collected at week 4, from a patient treated with tofacitinib. Receptors originate from a human donor with alopecia areata.

This rearrangement joins TRBV5-1 to TRBJ2-1; 9 bases agree with TRBD2. Germline V gene sequence: CDR1 SGHRS, CDR2 YFSETQ. The ends lost 7 bases at V and 6 bases at J; junction bases unmatched: 11. The CDR3 is made up of 15 amino acids. DNA of the CDR3: TGCGCCAGCGCCGAACTAGCGGGCGATATCAATGAGCAGTTCTTC. This sequence encodes CASAELAGDINEQFF.

The chain employs TRBV29-1 and TRBJ2-3; a possible D gene is TRBD1 (5 bases). With 8 bases removed from V and 6 bases from J, the gap between germline ends came to 15 bases. CDR3 length: 12 amino acids. From germline, CDR1 is SQVTM and CDR2 ANQGSEA. The CDR3 spells CSCQGQGDTQYF. DNA of the CDR3: TGCAGCTGCCAGGGCCAAGGGGATACGCAGTATTTT.

The rearrangement uses TRBV29-1 and TRBJ2-1, with 8 nucleotides matching TRBD2. This CDR3 is built from 13 residues. J lost 10 bases, V lost 4 bases, and 9 bases had no gene match. The V gene's germline CDR1 is SQVTM and CDR2 ANQGSEA. CDR3 loop: CSVARTGGTEQFF. Written as DNA, the CDR3 is TGCAGCGTTGCGAGGACGGGGGGGACGGAGCAGTTCTTC.

The chain combines TRBV5-1 with TRBJ1-2; 7 positions match TRBD1. Germline V gives CDR1 SGHRS, CDR2 YFSETQ. This CDR3 has 14 residues. V trimming: 3 bases; J trimming: 6 bases; junction bases outside the gene matches: 8. The CDR3 bases are TGCGCCAGCAGCTACGGACAGGTTCTTGATGGCTACACCTTC. Its translation: CASSYGQVLDGYTF.

The chain joins TRBV7-2 to TRBJ1-2; TRBD1 matches 8 bases. Germline V lookup: CDR1 SGHTA, CDR2 FQGNSA. This CDR3 has 15 amino acids. V shed 6 bases and J 2 bases; nucleotides not matched to a gene: 8. CDR3 nucleotides: TGTGCCAGCAGACTAACCGGACAGGGCAACTATGGCTACACCTTC. Translating gives CASRLTGQGNYGYTF.

This clone was found a few times. V and J are TRBV30 and TRBJ1-1; no definite D call. Germline CDR1 is GTSNPN and CDR2 is SVGIG (reference sequence). V lost 4 bases and J 7 bases, leaving 13 bases between the germline ends. The CDR3 is 12 amino acids. The CDR3 is CAWKPERGEAFF. CDR3 bases: TGTGCCTGGAAGCCAGAACGGGGTGAAGCTTTCTTT.

V is TRBV29-1 and J is TRBJ2-5; 12 bases align to TRBD2. Germline values: CDR1 SQVTM, CDR2 ANQGSEA. This CDR3 contains 18 residues. V was pared by 5 bases and J by 0 bases, with 13 bases of the junction left unmatched. In DNA, the CDR3 is TGCAGCGTTACGAGTCGACGACTAGCGGGGGCGTACCAAGAGACCCAGTACTTC. It translates to CSVTSRRLAGAYQETQYF.

This clone was seen only a few times. V is TRBV7-8 and J is TRBJ2-7; 14 bases line up with TRBD2. The CDR3 length is 16 residues. Germline V gives CDR1 SGHVS, CDR2 FQNEAQ. The ends lost 4 bases at V and 4 bases at J; junction bases unmatched: 6. This CDR3 reads CASSSRTSGGRYEQYF. CDR3 nucleotides: TGTGCCAGCAGCTCAAGGACTAGCGGGGGGAGATACGAGCAGTACTTC.

This CDR3 reads CASSLTNGELFF. CDR3 in DNA: TGTGCCAGCAGCTTGACAAACGGGGAGCTGTTTTTT. This chain uses TRBV5-6 with TRBJ2-2; D gene ambiguous. Trimming cost V 1 base and J 7 bases, with 5 bases left between them. This CDR3 contains 12 residues. The germline V gene encodes CDR1 SGHDT and CDR2 YYEEEE.

This sequence joins TRBV7-2 and TRBJ1-5, with TRBD1 identical over 8 bases. Germline assignment: CDR1 SGHTA and CDR2 FQGNSA. The CDR3 length is 15 residues. Trimming removed 5 bases from V and 0 bases from J; junction bases left unmatched: 3. This CDR3 is CASSEGQVSNQPQHF. For the CDR3, the DNA is TGTGCCAGCAGCGAGGGACAGGTTAGCAATCAGCCCCAGCATTTT.

This chain connects TRBV25-1 to TRBJ1-6, with D uncertain. The length of the CDR3 is 15 residues. Germline CDR1 MGHDK, CDR2 SYGVNS. Trimming cost V 0 bases and J 9 bases, with 12 bases left between them. The CDR3: CASSEYSSRVSPLHF. The CDR3 DNA sequence: TGTGCCAGCAGTGAATACAGCTCTCGGGTTTCACCCCTCCACTTT.

V usage is TRBV15 and J usage is TRBJ2-1; D is uncertain. V was clipped by 0 bases and J by 5 bases, with 11 bases between them. The CDR3 spans 15 residues. Per the germline V gene, CDR1 is LNHNV and CDR2 is YYDKDF (reference sequence). The CDR3 loop reads CATSRDSHRNNEQFF. The CDR3, as DNA: TGTGCCACCAGCAGAGATTCCCACCGCAACAATGAGCAGTTCTTC.

The V and J genes are TRBV2 and TRBJ1-5; 7 positions agree with TRBD1. The CDR3 extends over 13 amino acids. Looked up from germline, CDR1 is SNHLY and CDR2 is FYNNEI. This chain's CDR3 is CAQGKGANQPQHF. CDR3 nucleotide sequence: TGTGCACAGGGAAAGGGGGCGAATCAGCCCCAGCATTTT.

The rearrangement uses TRBV30 and TRBJ2-7, with 7 bases lining up with TRBD2. CDR3 size: 14 residues. V lost 2 bases to trimming and J lost 10 bases; unmatched junction nucleotides: 14. Germline V gives CDR1 GTSNPN, CDR2 SVGIG (reference sequence). The CDR3 spells CAWSPRGFGGSQYF. DNA of the CDR3: TGTGCCTGGAGTCCTCGGGGGTTCGGGGGGAGTCAGTACTTC.

J is TRBJ1-5 and V is TRBV29-1, with D uncertain. Trimming removed 0 bases at V and 7 bases at J, with 10 bases between. The CDR3 loop spans 13 amino acids. Per germline, CDR1 SQVTM and CDR2 ANQGSEA. CDR3 protein: CSVEEAAGQPQHF. The CDR3 DNA is TGCAGCGTTGAAGAGGCAGCTGGGCAGCCCCAGCATTTT.

Worth noting for this clone: The sample contains more than one DNA sequence encoding this CDR3. This rearrangement joins TRBV7-2 to TRBJ1-5; D is unclear. V was shortened by 5 bases and J by 7 bases, with 9 bases between the two germline ends. The CDR3 loop spans 12 amino acids. Germline V gene sequence: CDR1 SGHTA, CDR2 FQGNSA. CDR3 sequence: CASSLPWQPQHF. The CDR3 DNA reads TGTGCCAGCAGCCTCCCGTGGCAGCCCCAGCATTTT.

This clone showed up just a few times. The chain recombines TRBV7-2 with TRBJ1-5, with a tentative D call TRBD1 (5 bases). Trimming took 4 bases from V and 2 from J, leaving 9 bases between them. The V gene's germline CDR1 is SGHTA and CDR2 FQGNSA. The length of the CDR3 is 14 residues. Here the CDR3 reads CASSWGRGNQPQHF. The CDR3 nucleotides are TGTGCCAGCAGCTGGGGACGGGGCAATCAGCCCCAGCATTTT.

V usage is TRBV10-3 and J usage is TRBJ2-3; 7 positions match TRBD2. The CDR3 consists of 14 residues. Germline trimming cut 7 bases from V and 0 bases from J; bases unmatched to any gene: 4. From germline, CDR1 is ENHRY and CDR2 SYGVKD. The CDR3 sequence is CAIKARGSTDTQYF. CDR3 sequence (DNA): TGTGCCATCAAGGCGCGGGGGAGCACAGATACGCAGTATTTT.

Remarks on this clone: This sample also contains other DNA sequences that code for the same CDR3. The CDR3 DNA reads TGCAGCGTGCGGGACAGCATGAACACTGAAGCTTTCTTT. This encodes CSVRDSMNTEAFF. V gene TRBV29-1 combines with J gene TRBJ1-1; 7 positions agree with TRBD1. The germline V gene has CDR1 SQVTM and CDR2 ANQGSEA. The CDR3 has 13 residues. J gave up 0 bases and V 6 bases, and 4 bases lay outside the gene matches.

This CDR3 is CASSEAGPSMGTQYF. The CDR3 DNA is TGTGCCAGCAGTGAAGCGGGGCCTTCCATGGGAACCCAGTACTTC. This rearrangement joins TRBV2 to TRBJ2-5; D is possibly TRBD1 (5 bases). The germline V gene encodes CDR1 SNHLY and CDR2 FYNNEI. The CDR3 contains 15 residues. V was trimmed by 0 bases and J by 8 bases, leaving 16 bases between them.

The chain is built from TRBV29-1 and TRBJ1-1; 7 bases are a match to TRBD1. The CDR3 contains 13 residues. J lost 1 base, V lost 4 bases, and 3 bases had no gene match. The germline V gene has CDR1 SQVTM and CDR2 ANQGSEA. CDR3 DNA sequence: TGCAGCGTTGTTGGGACAGCGAACACTGAAGCTTTCTTT. Protein sequence: CSVVGTANTEAFF.

This clone showed up just once. J is TRBJ2-1 and V is TRBV7-2, with TRBD2 matching over 10 bases. CDR1 SGHTA and CDR2 FQGNSA come from the germline V gene. CDR3 length equals 16 residues. Trimming took 2 bases from V and 7 from J; bases not matched to a gene: 8. CDR3 loop: CASSLLSGGAGNEQFF. The CDR3 DNA sequence: TGTGCCAGCAGCTTACTGAGCGGGGGGGCGGGAAATGAGCAGTTCTTC. Variable domain in full (rest from reference TRBV7-2 and TRBJ2-1): GAGVSQSPSNKVTEKGKDVELRCDPISGHTALYWYRQSLGQGLEFLIYFQGNSAPDKSGLPSDRFSAERTGGSVSTLTIQRTQQEDSAVYLCASSLLSGGAGNEQFFGPGTRLTVL.

V gene TRBV30 combines with J gene TRBJ1-2; D not resolved. Germline V gene lookup returns CDR1 GTSNPN and CDR2 SVGIG (reference sequence). The CDR3 is made up of 11 amino acids. V shed 5 bases and J shed 5 bases, with 9 bases lying between them. In DNA form, the CDR3 reads TGTGCCTGGGAGCCCAAATATGGCTACACCTTC. Amino acids: CAWEPKYGYTF.

V usage is TRBV9 and J usage is TRBJ1-1; maybe TRBD1 (5 bases). Germline assignment: CDR1 SGDLS and CDR2 YYNGEE. The CDR3 spans 14 residues. The V and J ends lost 0 bases and 5 bases respectively, with 11 bases between them. The CDR3 here is CASSVAGAGTEAFF. CDR3 DNA: TGTGCCAGCAGCGTAGCTGGGGCAGGTACTGAAGCTTTCTTT.

This clone occurred a few times. Other DNA sequences in this specimen translate into the identical CDR3. The chain has TRBV5-4 and TRBJ2-5; a weak D match, TRBD1 (5 bases). This CDR3 is 14 amino acids long. The germline gives CDR1 SGHNT, CDR2 YYREEE (reference sequence). V lost 0 bases and J lost 1, with 7 bases in between. Here the CDR3 DNA reads TGTGCCAGCAGCTTGGTTCAGGGCCAAGAGACCCAGTACTTC. Amino acids: CASSLVQGQETQYF.

The V call is TRBV30, the J call TRBJ2-5; 8 nucleotides match TRBD2. The CDR3 totals 14 residues. Trimming took 0 bases from V and 3 from J; bases not matched to a gene: 3. Looked up from germline, CDR1 is GTSNPN and CDR2 is SVGIG (reference sequence). The CDR3 DNA follows: TGTGCCTGGAGTGTAGGAGCGGGGGAAGAGACCCAGTACTTC. Translation gives CAWSVGAGEETQYF.

This clone showed up just a few times. The chain uses TRBV30 and TRBJ1-2; the D gene is possibly TRBD1 (5 bases). Deletions cut 7 bases from V and 0 bases from J, with 9 bases between. Germline V CDR1 and CDR2: GTSNPN, SVGIG (reference sequence). The CDR3 extends over 12 amino acids. CDR3 nucleotide sequence: TGTGCCTACCTCAGGGCTAACTATGGCTACACCTTC. Translation gives CAYLRANYGYTF.

V and J are TRBV15 and TRBJ2-7, with D uncertain. The CDR3 loop spans 13 amino acids. The germline V gene has CDR1 LNHNV and CDR2 YYDKDF (reference sequence). V was pared by 2 bases and J by 5 bases, with 10 bases between. CDR3 in DNA: TGTGCCACCAGCAGACAGGCCTGGCACGAGCAGTACTTC. Amino acid sequence: CATSRQAWHEQYF.

This chain joins TRBV18 and TRBJ2-6; D gene ambiguous. This CDR3 spans 14 amino acids. The germline V and J ends were trimmed by 3 bases and 2 bases, with 5 bases remaining between them. CDR1 is KGHSH and CDR2 is LQKENI in the germline V gene. The CDR3 protein is CASSPGTGANVLTF. In DNA, the CDR3 is TGTGCCAGCTCACCGGGCACTGGGGCCAACGTCCTGACTTTC.

This clone was found a few times. The chain joins TRBV29-1 to TRBJ1-5; D is possibly TRBD1 (6 bases). The CDR3 loop spans 13 amino acids. From germline, CDR1 is SQVTM and CDR2 ANQGSEA. V was cut by 6 bases and J by 5 bases, with 14 bases left in between. The CDR3 region has the DNA TGCAGCGTCTCACAGGGTATTGATCAGCCCCAGCATTTT. Residues: CSVSQGIDQPQHF.

This chain joins TRBV25-1 and TRBJ2-2; D is unclear. V gave up 3 bases and J gave up 7 bases, with 15 bases separating them. Germline CDR1 and CDR2: MGHDK and SYGVNS. CDR3 length: 15 residues. The CDR3, as DNA: TGTGCCAGCAGTGACCCCAGACATGGTGACGGGGAGCTGTTTTTT. This gives the protein CASSDPRHGDGELFF.

The chain links TRBV2 to TRBJ1-5; tentatively, D is TRBD1 (5 bases). V lost 3 bases to trimming and J lost 0 bases, with 9 bases between them. Germline V gene lookup returns CDR1 SNHLY and CDR2 FYNNEI. The CDR3 spans 15 residues. The CDR3 protein is CASSDAGSSNQPQHF. CDR3 in DNA: TGTGCCAGCAGTGATGCAGGGTCTAGCAATCAGCCCCAGCATTTT.